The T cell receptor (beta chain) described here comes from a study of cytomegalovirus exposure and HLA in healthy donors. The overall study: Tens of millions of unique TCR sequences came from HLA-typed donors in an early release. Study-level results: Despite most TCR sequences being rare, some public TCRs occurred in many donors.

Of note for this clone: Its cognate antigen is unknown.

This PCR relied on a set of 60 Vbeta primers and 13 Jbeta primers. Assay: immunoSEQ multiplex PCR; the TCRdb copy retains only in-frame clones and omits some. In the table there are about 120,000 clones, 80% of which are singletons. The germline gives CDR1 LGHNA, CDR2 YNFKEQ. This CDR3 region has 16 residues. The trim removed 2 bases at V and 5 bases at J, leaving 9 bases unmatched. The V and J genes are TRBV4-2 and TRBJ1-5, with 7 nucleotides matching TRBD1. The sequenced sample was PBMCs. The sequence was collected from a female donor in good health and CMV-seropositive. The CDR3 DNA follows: TGTGCCAGCAGCCAACCCTCCGGGACAGAGTATCAGCCCCAGCATTTT. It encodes CASSQPSGTEYQPQHF.